The next 18 T cell receptor beta chains were all read from a single sample in a study of cytomegalovirus exposure and HLA in healthy donors. Use of 60 Vbeta and 13 Jbeta primers characterized the PCR. Method: immunoSEQ multiplex PCR; TCRdb's copy keeps in-frame clones and lacks some. The repertoire holds roughly 150,000 clones, approximately 70% seen once, with approximately 5.6% in the top ten. The sequenced sample consisted of PBMCs. The receptors were sampled from a young woman in good health and CMV-seropositive.

The V and J genes are TRBV29-1 and TRBJ2-7; 8 bases fit TRBD1. This CDR3 contains 15 residues. V trimming: 3 bases; J trimming: 2 bases; junction bases outside the gene matches: 9. CDR1 and CDR2 from the germline V gene are SQVTM and ANQGSEA. The CDR3 loop reads CSVEGDGTGAYEQYF. Here the CDR3 DNA reads TGCAGCGTTGAGGGGGACGGGACAGGCGCCTACGAGCAGTACTTC.

This clone was recorded a few times. The chain recombines TRBV9 with TRBJ1-4; possible D gene TRBD1, 6 bases. CDR3 size: 12 residues. CDR1 and CDR2 from the germline V gene are SGDLS and YYNGEE. V was shortened by 3 bases and J by 8 bases, with 8 bases between the two germline ends. The CDR3 DNA reads TGTGCCAGCAGCGACACAGGGGAAAAACTGTTTTTT. As protein: CASSDTGEKLFF.

DNA of the CDR3: TGTGCCAGCAGTTACGCAGGGGTGGGCCAGCCCCAGCATTTT. Its protein product is CASSYAGVGQPQHF. The chain recombines TRBV6-6 with TRBJ1-5; possibly TRBD1 for D (6 bases). The V gene's germline CDR1 is MNHNY and CDR2 SVGAGI (reference sequence). CDR3 length: 14 residues. The germline V and J ends were trimmed by 2 bases and 7 bases, with 12 bases remaining between them.

The chain employs TRBV2 and TRBJ2-3; D might be TRBD2 (5 bases). This CDR3 has 14 amino acids. Germline loops: CDR1 SNHLY, CDR2 FYNNEI. The V and J ends lost 1 base and 6 bases respectively, with 11 bases between them. CDR3 region: CASSEELAFDTQYF. As DNA, the CDR3 is TGTGCCAGCAGTGAAGAGCTAGCTTTCGATACGCAGTATTTT.

The chain carries TRBV14 and TRBJ2-3; 9 nucleotides agree with TRBD2. After removal of 1 base from V and 4 bases from J, the junction contained 6 bases not matched to a gene. The CDR3 consists of 16 residues. Germline CDR1 SGHDN, CDR2 FVKESK. As DNA, the CDR3 is TGTGCCAGCAGCCAAGGAGGACTAGCGTATGCAGATACGCAGTATTTT. This encodes CASSQGGLAYADTQYF.

This clone has more than one count but fewer than ten. The gene calls are TRBV5-1 and TRBJ2-1; tentative D call: TRBD2 (6 bases). The CDR3 is 15 residues long. The V and J ends lost 5 bases and 6 bases respectively, with 18 bases between them. Germline V gene sequence: CDR1 SGHRS, CDR2 YFSETQ. This CDR3 is CASRSRDSESNEQFF. The CDR3 nucleotides read TGCGCCAGCAGGTCCCGGGACTCTGAGTCCAATGAGCAGTTCTTC. Full variable domain (rest looked up from reference TRBV5-1 and TRBJ2-1): KAGVTQTPRYLIKTRGQQVTLSCSPISGHRSVSWYQQTPGQGLQFLFEYFSETQRNKGNFPGRFSGRQFSNSRSEMNVSTLELGDSALYLCASRSRDSESNEQFFGPGTRLTVL.

The chain combines TRBV5-4 with TRBJ2-5, with D unclear. With 4 bases removed from V and 2 bases from J, the gap between germline ends came to 9 bases. The CDR3 runs 13 residues. Per germline, CDR1 SGHNT and CDR2 YYREEE (reference sequence). For the CDR3, the DNA is TGTGCCAGCAGCGAACAGATTCAAGAGACCCAGTACTTC. Translated: CASSEQIQETQYF. Full variable domain (remainder filled in from reference TRBV5-4 and TRBJ2-5): ETGVTQSPTHLIKTRGQQVTLRCSSQSGHNTVSWYQQALGQGPQFIFQYYREEENGRGNFPPRFSGLQFPNYSSELNVNALELDDSALYLCASSEQIQETQYFGPGTRLLVL.

The genes are TRBV6-1 and TRBJ2-7, with D unclear. Per the germline V gene, CDR1 is MNHNS and CDR2 is SASEGT. Trimming removed 0 bases at V and 2 bases at J, with 8 bases between. The CDR3 loop spans 14 amino acids. CDR3 protein: CASSEAEQTYEQYF. CDR3 nucleotides: TGTGCCAGCAGTGAAGCGGAACAGACCTACGAGCAGTACTTC.

This chain uses TRBV27 with TRBJ2-1; weak D call: TRBD2 (6 bases). Trimming took 4 bases from V and 15 from J, leaving 16 bases between them. The CDR3 has 12 residues. Per germline, CDR1 MNHEY and CDR2 SMNVEV (reference sequence). CDR3 nucleotide sequence: TGTGCCAGCAGTTCCCCTCCCAGGGAGGTGTTCTTC. Protein: CASSSPPREVFF.

The chain joins TRBV21-1 to TRBJ2-1; no check of the table's D call, TRBD2, against the DNA was made. TRBV21-1 is a pseudogene segment. The CDR3 has 15 amino acids. CDR3 protein: CASSKPPSSYNEQFF. The CDR3 DNA reads TGTGCCAGCAGCAAACCACCGAGCTCCTACAATGAGCAGTTCTTC.

The chain joins TRBV7-2 to TRBJ1-5, with D possibly being TRBD1 (5 bases). The V end was cut by 0 bases, the J end by 0 bases, with 12 bases between. CDR3 length equals 17 residues. Germline loops: CDR1 SGHTA, CDR2 FQGNSA. The CDR3 reads CASSLAHQGYSNQPQHF. The CDR3, as DNA: TGTGCCAGCAGCTTAGCCCACCAGGGATATAGCAATCAGCCCCAGCATTTT.

This clone was seen a few times. The chain uses TRBV20-1 and TRBJ1-1; D gene ambiguous. The CDR3 covers 11 residues. Trimming shortened V by 3 bases and J by 3 bases, and 5 bases separated the two germline ends. Germline V lookup: CDR1 DFQATT, CDR2 SNEGSKA (reference sequence). The CDR3 nucleotides read TGCAGTGCTAGGTTCGACACTGAAGCTTTCTTT. Protein: CSARFDTEAFF.

The chain joins TRBV4-1 to TRBJ1-1; 10 bases are a match to TRBD1. CDR3 size: 18 residues. Germline CDR1 MGHRA, CDR2 YSYEKL. Losses at the gene ends were 2 bases for V and 4 bases for J; bases not matched to a gene: 13. The CDR3 region is CASSQLPGQGYGSTEAFF. CDR3 nucleotide sequence: TGCGCCAGCAGCCAACTACCGGGACAGGGGTACGGGAGCACTGAAGCTTTCTTT.

This sequence joins TRBV5-1 and TRBJ2-7; D possibly corresponds to TRBD1 (6 bases). Germline assignment: CDR1 SGHRS and CDR2 YFSETQ. There are 14 residues in the CDR3. Trimming took 1 base from V and 5 from J, leaving 13 bases between them. CDR3 DNA sequence: TGCGCCAGCAGCTTGTCACAGGGTAACCACGAGCAGTACTTC. This translates into CASSLSQGNHEQYF.

The chain links TRBV6-5 to TRBJ2-2; no clear D gene. The V and J ends lost 6 bases and 6 bases respectively, with 17 bases between them. Germline CDR1 reads MNHEY; CDR2 reads SVGAGI. This CDR3 comprises 15 residues. The CDR3 nucleotides are TGTGCCAGCAGGCAGTCTCTTGGCGGCGCCGGGGAGCTGTTTTTT. Translation gives CASRQSLGGAGELFF.

This sequence joins TRBV4-3 and TRBJ1-6; 8 bases match TRBD1. The V and J ends lost 2 bases and 6 bases, in that order; junction bases with no gene match: 3. Germline V gene lookup returns CDR1 LGHNA and CDR2 YSLEER. The CDR3 is 15 amino acids. CDR3 sequence (DNA): TGCGCCAGCAGCCAACTTACAGGGGGTAATTCACCCCTCCACTTT. Protein sequence: CASSQLTGGNSPLHF.

This clone was seen once. The rearrangement links TRBV2 to TRBJ1-2; the D gene is possibly TRBD1 (6 bases). The CDR3 totals 14 residues. V lost 0 bases, J lost 5 bases, and 10 bases lay in between. Germline V gene lookup returns CDR1 SNHLY and CDR2 FYNNEI. The CDR3 region has the DNA TGTGCCAGCAGTGAAGCCAAGGGGGGGTATGGCTACACCTTC. Protein: CASSEAKGGYGYTF.

J is TRBJ1-1 and V is TRBV10-3; 9 bases line up with TRBD1. V shed 4 bases and J 1 base; nucleotides not matched to a gene: 4. The CDR3 loop spans 15 amino acids. Germline V CDR1 and CDR2: ENHRY, SYGVKD. The DNA of the CDR3 is TGTGCCATCAGTGTGGGACAGGGAGCGAACACTGAAGCTTTCTTT. It encodes CAISVGQGANTEAFF.